These 22 T cell receptor beta chains were sequenced from one sample in a study of cytomegalovirus exposure and HLA in healthy donors. PCR amplification relied on 60 Vbeta primers (plus 13 Jbeta primers). Generated by immunoSEQ multiplex PCR, the TCRdb table keeps only in-frame clones and is missing some. The sample has roughly 100,000 clones, roughly 80% seen once; the top ten hold about 1.6%. Sequences were obtained from PBMCs. The receptors here all came from a man aged 45 to 65 in good health and CMV-seronegative.

The chain links TRBV5-1 to TRBJ2-3; D may be TRBD2 (7 bases). Germline-derived CDR1 and CDR2 are SGHRS and YFSETQ. This CDR3 has 16 amino acids. The ends were cut back, 4 bases at V and 1 base at J, with 16 bases in the middle. CDR3 bases: TGCGCCAGCAGCCGCCAAGGGGGGGTGGGCACAGATACGCAGTATTTT. Protein: CASSRQGGVGTDTQYF.

The CDR3 DNA reads as TGTGCCAGCAGCACAGGGGTTTTAGAGACCCAGTACTTC. This codes for CASSTGVLETQYF. The J gene is TRBJ2-5, the V gene TRBV11-1; TRBD1 agrees at 7 bases. The germline V gene encodes CDR1 SGHAT and CDR2 FQDESV (reference sequence). The J segment lost 4 bases and the V segment lost 5 bases, leaving 4 bases of the junction unmatched. This CDR3 comprises 13 residues.

The chain uses TRBV18 and TRBJ1-1; 8 bases match TRBD1. Germline values: CDR1 KGHSH, CDR2 LQKENI. Trimming cost V 3 bases and J 4 bases; bases outside gene matches: 4. The CDR3 is made up of 14 amino acids. This CDR3 reads CASSPGQGSTEAFF. The CDR3 DNA follows: TGTGCCAGCTCACCCGGACAGGGCTCCACTGAAGCTTTCTTT.

The chain employs TRBV18 and TRBJ2-7; possibly TRBD2 for D (7 bases). Deletions cut 3 bases from V and 6 bases from J, with 15 bases between. Looked up from germline, CDR1 is KGHSH and CDR2 is LQKENI. There are 14 residues in the CDR3. The CDR3 coding sequence is TGTGCCAGCTCACCCGGGGGGCGTAGCCCCGAGCAGTACTTC. As protein: CASSPGGRSPEQYF. Using reference TRBV18 and TRBJ2-7 for the parts outside the CDR3, the full variable domain is NAGVMQNPRHLVRRRGQEARLRCSPMKGHSHVYWYRQLPEEGLKFMVYLQKENIIDESGMPKERFSAEFPKEGPSILRIQQVVRGDSAAYFCASSPGGRSPEQYFGPGTRLTVT.

The rearrangement links TRBV19 to TRBJ2-3, with D possibly TRBD2 on 5 matching bases. CDR1 and CDR2 from the germline V gene are LNHDA and SQIVND (reference sequence). V lost 3 bases to trimming and J lost 5 bases, with 15 bases between them. The CDR3 runs 15 residues. The CDR3 DNA reads as TGTGCCAGTAGTATGTCGCTAGCATTGGAAGATACGCAGTATTTT. This codes for CASSMSLALEDTQYF.

The chain has TRBV2 and TRBJ2-7, with a possible D match to TRBD1 (5 bases). Trimming cost V 6 bases and J 6 bases, with 12 bases left between them. The CDR3 consists of 12 residues. The germline CDR1 and CDR2 sequences are SNHLY and FYNNEI. CDR3 coding DNA: TGTGCCAGCAGGGACAACGCCGCCGAGCAGTACTTC. Residues: CASRDNAAEQYF.

There are a few counts of this clone. This chain connects TRBV11-2 to TRBJ2-3; tentative D call: TRBD2 (7 bases). Trimming pared 5 bases from V and 5 bases from J, leaving 17 bases between. In germline, CDR1 is SGHAT, CDR2 FQNNGV. The CDR3 is made up of 15 amino acids. The DNA of the CDR3 is TGTGCCAGCAGCCGAAAGGGGGGGGACAAAGATACGCAGTATTTT. Translation: CASSRKGGDKDTQYF.

V gene TRBV19 combines with J gene TRBJ2-2; tentatively, D is TRBD1 (7 bases). Looked up from germline, CDR1 is LNHDA and CDR2 is SQIVND (reference sequence). The CDR3 is 16 amino acids. The ends were cut back, 8 bases at V and 3 bases at J, with 19 bases in the middle. This CDR3 is CASRDWAGQDTGELFF. Written as DNA, the CDR3 is TGTGCCAGTCGGGACTGGGCAGGACAGGACACCGGGGAGCTGTTTTTT.

This chain uses TRBV6-5 with TRBJ1-1; D call uncertain. Trimming stripped 7 bases from V and 5 bases from J, with 14 bases between. Germline V lookup: CDR1 MNHEY, CDR2 SVGAGI. The CDR3 is made up of 13 amino acids. The CDR3 nucleotides are TGTGCCAGCACTTTGACAACGGTGACTGAAGCTTTCTTT. The encoded protein is CASTLTTVTEAFF.

This sequence joins TRBV6-6 and TRBJ1-1, with D possibly TRBD1 on 6 matching bases. V was shortened by 0 bases and J by 4 bases, with 9 bases between the two germline ends. This CDR3 has 14 residues. Germline CDR1 MNHNY, CDR2 SVGAGI (reference sequence). The CDR3 protein is CASSYSTGGTEAFF. The CDR3 DNA reads as TGTGCCAGCAGTTACTCGACAGGAGGCACTGAAGCTTTCTTT.

This chain links TRBV7-6 with TRBJ2-5; D call uncertain. Germline CDR1 and CDR2: SGHVS and FNYEAQ. V was trimmed by 8 bases and J by 0 bases, leaving 4 bases between them. This CDR3 comprises 11 residues. CDR3 protein: CASRDQETQYF. The CDR3 nucleotides are TGTGCCAGCCGAGACCAAGAGACCCAGTACTTC.

The rearrangement joins TRBV5-8 to TRBJ2-7, with D perhaps TRBD1 (6 bases). Germline V gene lookup returns CDR1 SGHTS and CDR2 YDEGEE. This CDR3 is built from 15 residues. V lost 1 base, J lost 2 bases, and 13 bases lay in between. The CDR3 DNA reads TGTGCCAGCAGCTTGCTCAGGACAGTGACCTACGAGCAGTACTTC. Translation: CASSLLRTVTYEQYF.

The chain combines TRBV7-6 with TRBJ2-2, with D unclear. Per the germline V gene, CDR1 is SGHVS and CDR2 is FNYEAQ. V was clipped by 5 bases and J by 9 bases, with 16 bases between them. The CDR3 has 14 amino acids. CDR3 amino acids: CASSKEQTKRELFF. Written as DNA, the CDR3 is TGTGCCAGCAGCAAGGAACAGACAAAGAGGGAGCTGTTTTTT.

The J gene is TRBJ1-4, the V gene TRBV6-5, with a tentative D call TRBD1 (6 bases). Germline V CDR1 and CDR2: MNHEY, SVGAGI. V was trimmed by 2 bases and J by 2 bases, leaving 6 bases between them. The CDR3 totals 14 residues. CDR3 DNA sequence: TGTGCCAGCAGTTACAGGGGGACTAATGAAAAACTGTTTTTT. Amino acid sequence: CASSYRGTNEKLFF.

J is TRBJ2-1 and V is TRBV19; the D is unclear. Germline V CDR1 and CDR2: LNHDA, SQIVND (reference sequence). This CDR3 region has 13 residues. Trimming removed 1 base from V and 9 bases from J, with 10 bases in between. The CDR3 here is CASSIGRLAEQFF. CDR3 nucleotides: TGTGCCAGTAGTATAGGGAGATTGGCTGAGCAGTTCTTC.

The rearrangement uses TRBV7-8 and TRBJ1-6; 8 bases agree with TRBD1. The CDR3 loop spans 14 amino acids. V trimming: 4 bases; J trimming: 6 bases; junction bases outside the gene matches: 2. Germline V gene lookup returns CDR1 SGHVS and CDR2 FQNEAQ. The DNA of the CDR3 is TGTGCCAGCAGCTATGGACAGGGTAATTCACCCCTCCACTTT. Protein: CASSYGQGNSPLHF.

The chain joins TRBV4-2 to TRBJ1-6; possibly TRBD1 for D (6 bases). Germline V gene sequence: CDR1 LGHNA, CDR2 YNFKEQ. V was shortened by 6 bases and J by 6 bases, with 21 bases between the two germline ends. The CDR3 consists of 17 residues. DNA of the CDR3: TGTGCCAGCAGGCACACTTCCGGGACACGGACTAATTCACCCCTCCACTTT. Its translation: CASRHTSGTRTNSPLHF.

This rearrangement joins TRBV6-5 to TRBJ2-7; 8 bases map to TRBD1. In germline, CDR1 is MNHEY, CDR2 SVGAGI. The CDR3 covers 14 residues. Unmatched junction bases numbered 9, after V lost 5 bases and J lost 6 bases. The CDR3 nucleotides read TGTGCCAGCAGTCGGACAGGGAGTTACTCCGAGCAGTACTTC. Translating gives CASSRTGSYSEQYF.

This clone appeared many times. This rearrangement joins TRBV21-1 to TRBJ1-5; the D call in the table, TRBD1, was not verified against the DNA. TRBV21-1 is deemed a pseudogene. The CDR3 sequence is 18 residues long. CDR3: CASSTDRGLFDSNQPQHF. The CDR3 coding sequence is TGTGCCAGCAGCACGGACAGGGGGTTATTCGATAGCAATCAGCCCCAGCATTTT.

This chain links TRBV5-4 with TRBJ2-3, with D maybe TRBD2 (6 bases). With 4 bases removed from V and 5 bases from J, the gap between germline ends came to 14 bases. The germline V gene encodes CDR1 SGHNT and CDR2 YYREEE (reference sequence). The CDR3 runs 14 residues. The CDR3 coding sequence is TGTGCCAGCAGCCCGACGGGACTGCAAGATACGCAGTATTTT. Residues: CASSPTGLQDTQYF. Full variable domain (outside the CDR3, taken from reference TRBV5-4 and TRBJ2-3): ETGVTQSPTHLIKTRGQQVTLRCSSQSGHNTVSWYQQALGQGPQFIFQYYREEENGRGNFPPRFSGLQFPNYSSELNVNALELDDSALYLCASSPTGLQDTQYFGPGTRLTVL.

The chain is built from TRBV7-6 and TRBJ2-5, with D possibly TRBD1 on 6 matching bases. CDR3 length: 14 amino acids. Germline V CDR1 and CDR2: SGHVS, FNYEAQ. With 1 base removed from V and 7 bases from J, the gap between germline ends came to 13 bases. The CDR3 bases are TGTGCCAGCAGCTTAGGCAGGGACAAAGGGACCCAGTACTTC. Translating gives CASSLGRDKGTQYF. Supplemented by reference TRBV7-6 and TRBJ2-5, the full variable domain reads GAGVSQSPRYKVTKRGQDVALRCDPISGHVSLYWYRQALGQGPEFLTYFNYEAQQDKSGLPNDRFSAERPEGSISTLTIQRTEQRDSAMYRCASSLGRDKGTQYFGPGTRLLVL.

Remarks on this clone: Other DNA sequences in the sample encode the same CDR3. The rearrangement links TRBV6-1 to TRBJ1-2; D is undetermined. Trimming left V 7 bases short and J 4 bases short, with 7 bases between. Germline V CDR1 and CDR2: MNHNS, SASEGT. The CDR3 consists of 11 residues. CDR3 amino acids: CASTGLYGYTF. The CDR3 region has the DNA TGTGCCAGCACAGGCCTCTATGGCTACACCTTC.